The source of this T cell receptor beta chain is a study of cytomegalovirus exposure and HLA in healthy donors (dated by TCRdb to the late 2010s). A note on the overall study: An earlier analysis of about 530 of the donors reported 276 Gb of sequence data and 95 million to 120 million unique TCR beta sequences obtained from about 170 million T cells. Around 300 gigabases of sequencing data and around 87 million unique TCR sequences were included in an early release covering about 700 HLA-typed donors. Among the roughly 380 genotyped donors, more than 70% belonged to the genetic ancestry cluster associated with self-reported Caucasian donors. The study was designed to test whether signatures of past pathogen exposure could be identified by cataloging public T cell receptors. The study profiled the T cell repertoires of hundreds of subjects by immunosequencing and related them to cytomegalovirus serostatus. A separate validation cohort of roughly 130 different subjects was used in addition to the roughly 620-subject first cohort. High-throughput TCR immunosequencing, statistical association of individual TCRs with disease status, and machine learning were combined to predict cytomegalovirus infection status. To study patterns of TCR occurrence, a later analysis re-analyzed previously published TCR beta repertoires from 700 or so donors and added high-resolution HLA genotyping. Rather than drawing on any new phenotypic data, the later analysis identified candidate immune exposures from TCR beta sequences and the way those sequences occurred across donors. To decide whether each TCR beta V gene segment behaved as functional or pseudogenic, an earlier analysis of 587 of the donors relied on high-throughput TCR beta sequencing. Donor age, sex, ethnicity and CMV serostatus were collected together with the repertoire data. Genome-wide SNP genotypes for about 55% of the roughly 670 donors were used in a later genetic analysis, which treated that subset as a discovery cohort. Every repertoire in the discovery cohort had been generated on one and the same sequencing platform. HLA typing included class I and class II loci at four-digit resolution. The number of donors typed differed by locus, with about 629-640 for A, B, C, DRB1 and DQB1, 522 for DQA1, over 600 for DPA1, and 472 for DPB1. Five DR-DQ haplotypes were treated as single units for association and clustering because of strong linkage in the cohort. On average, about 200,000 unique TCR beta nucleotide sequences were sequenced per donor among a few hundred genotyped donors of the cohort, with about 19% of those sequences being non-productive.

The cohort was made up of several hundred healthy bone marrow donors. All cohort members were sampled while nominally healthy, although unrecorded immune exposures were likely present. The donor was CMV seronegative and was included in the group of approximately 350 seronegative cohort members. A peripheral blood sample was collected from each donor, and TCR beta sequencing was performed on peripheral blood mononuclear cells. Genomic DNA was extracted from the blood cell samples with the Qiagen DNeasy Blood Extraction Kit. Regarding this clone: The antigen this receptor binds is unknown. No much larger clonotype is one base removed from it; base qualities were not supplied.

To prepare the library, the immunoSEQ multiplex PCR assay was applied. For the multiplex PCR, a mixture combining 60 forward primers for TCR Vbeta segments and 13 reverse primers for TCR Jbeta segments was used. The CDR3 region of rearranged TCR beta genes was amplified from genomic DNA by a multiplex PCR assay. The Illumina HiSeq System was used to sequence the amplified TCR beta libraries as 87-base-pair reads. In the authors' own workflow: In a later analysis, around 80 million unique TCR beta chains were counted across the 500 to 850 repertoires, and approximately 9.9 million of these chains were shared by at least two donors. To remove PCR and sequencing errors, raw reads were error-corrected and collapsed into unique sequences using a nearest-neighbor algorithm that merged closely related sequences. To assign V, D and J gene segments, CDR3 sequences were aligned to IMGT reference sequences. For a sequence to be retained, a match of at least six nucleotides to both a V gene segment and a J gene segment was required. Rearrangements were classified as productive when the CDR3 lacked stop codons and remained in frame with V and J, and all other rearrangements were classified as non-productive. CDR3 was defined according to IMGT convention as the region running from the second conserved V-encoded cysteine to the conserved J-encoded phenylalanine. The earlier analysis of 587 of the donors excluded sequences that lacked an unambiguous match to a single V gene segment. An earlier analysis of several hundred of the donors classified V segments as functional when productive rearrangements were above 56.7% and as segregating when the standard deviation between donors was above 5%. To diagnose cytomegalovirus status from the catalog of TCR beta chain sequences, a statistical classification framework was built. V and J gene assignment, in a later analysis, came from comparing TCR nucleotide sequences with IMGT/GENE-DB human TR gene sequences. Using the TCRdist pipeline, a later analysis assigned CDR3 sequences along with most-parsimonious VDJ recombination scenarios. A later analysis defined each TCR beta chain by its CDR3 amino acid sequence plus V-gene family, and excluded reads lacking a unique V-gene family. A later analysis removed roughly 590 highly shared, low-generation-probability nucleotide sequences to deal with suspected cross-contamination and a sequencing artifact. In a later analysis, a clonal expansion index for each public chain was calculated from normalized within-repertoire ranks of inferred template counts. Generation probabilities in a later analysis came from a VDJ recombination model fitted to out-of-frame rearrangements, and those results were checked against IGoR. In a later analysis, hypergeometric tests were used to score TCR-TCR, TCR-HLA and TCR-CMV co-occurrence, with a repertoire-size bias correction applied to TCR pairs. False discovery rates were estimated in a later analysis by permuting HLA or CMV assignments 20 times. In a later analysis, co-occurring TCRs were grouped using DBSCAN, with TCRdist sequence similarity added in when clustering inside HLA-allele-positive subsets. Repertoires with fewer than 30,000 or more than 120,000 public chains were left out of co-occurrence clustering, as were a few repertoires with anomalous nucleotide sharing. The table comes from immuneACCESS by way of TCRdb, which keeps in-frame sequences with V and J called. Part of the clones is missing from these tables; in studies checked, under half for an unresolved V gene and the rest for unknown reasons. V and J calls and clone size are as listed in that table; D and trimming were resolved from the DNA. The sample profile shows a few hundred thousand clones; 65% to 80% of them were found once. The top ten constitute 15% to 19% of the sample.

Counted from cysteine to phenylalanine, this CDR3 has 15 amino acids. Only CDR3 DNA is held: 45 bases, read in frame from base 1. V trim: 5 bases; J trim: 4 bases; unmatched bases: 5. The germline V gene encodes CDR1 SEHNR and CDR2 FQNEAQ (reference sequence). On the study overall, not on this receptor specifically: In a later analysis, TCR association rates were found to vary across HLA loci, with the most associated TCRs seen for DRB1 alleles and the fewest for HLA-C alleles. In a later analysis, most CMV-associated TCR beta chains were found to appear HLA-restricted, with HLA associations seemingly driven largely by CMV exposure. Most TCR sequences were seen in very few donors, while some public TCRs were found in many individuals. It was suggested by the authors that the approach could potentially be generalized to other disease states and immunological phenotypes. The 87-base-pair reads could not distinguish some IMGT-functional V segments, including TRBV6-2 and TRBV6-3, so those segments were excluded. Only TCR beta chains were sequenced in this cohort, and the absence of alpha or paired-chain data limited detectable features. At a false discovery rate of 0.05, a later analysis linked 16,951 TCR beta sequences to specific HLA alleles. Compared with the roughly 670-donor mean, donors in an Asian-associated ancestry cluster had fewer N-insertions in productive TCRs, according to a later genetic analysis. A further reported finding was that TCR beta sequences accurately predicted the HLA-A and HLA-B alleles for most subjects in the first cohort. Strong co-occurrence of HLA alleles, especially DR and DQ, made assigning TCR associations to individual alleles difficult. A cluster of highly shared sequence variants was judged likely to be a technical artifact of the sequencing pipeline. Compared with equally common non-associated chains, HLA-associated TCR beta chains in a later analysis were more clonally expanded and had lower generation probabilities. For the cohort, immune exposure information was limited to CMV serostatus. Because counts were too low, about 18 rarely observed V segments, including chromosome 9 orphons, were excluded from the earlier analysis of 587 of the donors. Sequencing depth was assumed to be roughly uniform across donors in the presence/absence analyses, though that assumption may not hold. Because HLA typing was unavailable for some donors at each locus, only the typed subset was used in association tests. In an earlier analysis of about 540 of the donors, most TCR beta V segments were observed in productive rearrangements about 87% or about 30% of the time, broadly matching IMGT annotations. Linkage disequilibrium might explain the correlated functional status among segregating V segments, but an unknown experimental factor could not be excluded. A later analysis reported that several top co-occurrence clusters appeared linked to parvovirus B19, influenza, CMV and Epstein-Barr virus. A total of 164 TCR beta chains were listed by the study as associated with cytomegalovirus. An association between a missense DCLRE1C variant and V-gene and J-gene trimming of TCR beta chains was found in a later genetic analysis and replicated in an independent cohort. A few of the identified cytomegalovirus-associated TCR beta chains were confirmed in vitro to be specific for cytomegalovirus antigens. The classifier was reported to diagnose cytomegalovirus status with high specificity and sensitivity in both the original and validation cohorts.

Rearrangement joined TRBV7-9 to TRBJ2-3; 11 of the junction bases match TRBD2. This clonotype was sampled from a middle-aged man in good health and CMV-seronegative. Sequencing used PBMCs. The base sequence is TGTGCCAGCAGCATAACTAGCGGGAGTGCAGATACGCAGTATTTT. It translates to CASSITSGSADTQYF. The variable domain in full, with residues beyond the CDR3 obtained from the reference TRBV7-9 and TRBJ2-3 genes, is DTGVSQNPRHKITKRGQNVTFRCDPISEHNRLYWYRQTLGQGPEFLTYFQNEAQLEKSRLLSDRFSAERPKGSFSTLEIQRTEQGDSAMYLCASSITSGSADTQYFGPGTRLTVL.